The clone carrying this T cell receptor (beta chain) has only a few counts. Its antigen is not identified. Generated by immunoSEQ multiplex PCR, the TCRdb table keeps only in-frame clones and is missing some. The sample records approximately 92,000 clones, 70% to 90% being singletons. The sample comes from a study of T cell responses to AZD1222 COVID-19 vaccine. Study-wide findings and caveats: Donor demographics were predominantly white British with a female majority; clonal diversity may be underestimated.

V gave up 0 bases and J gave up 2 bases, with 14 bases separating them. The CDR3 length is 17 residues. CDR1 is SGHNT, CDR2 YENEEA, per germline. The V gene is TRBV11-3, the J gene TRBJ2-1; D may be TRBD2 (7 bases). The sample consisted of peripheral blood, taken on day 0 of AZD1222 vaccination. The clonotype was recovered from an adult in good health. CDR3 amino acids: CASSLEDPGGTYNEQFF. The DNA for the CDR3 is TGTGCCAGCAGCTTAGAGGATCCGGGGGGCACCTACAATGAGCAGTTCTTC.